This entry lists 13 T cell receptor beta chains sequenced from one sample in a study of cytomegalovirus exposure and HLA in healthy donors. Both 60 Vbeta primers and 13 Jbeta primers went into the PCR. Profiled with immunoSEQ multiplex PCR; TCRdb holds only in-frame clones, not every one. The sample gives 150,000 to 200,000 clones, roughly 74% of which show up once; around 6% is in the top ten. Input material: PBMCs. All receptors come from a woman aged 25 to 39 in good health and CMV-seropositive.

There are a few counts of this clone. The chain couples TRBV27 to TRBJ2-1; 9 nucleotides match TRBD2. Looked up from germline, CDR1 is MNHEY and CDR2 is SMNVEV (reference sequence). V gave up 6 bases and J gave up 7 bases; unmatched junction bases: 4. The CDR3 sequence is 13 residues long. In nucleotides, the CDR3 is TGTGCCAGCAGCCCCCTAGCGGGAAATGAGCAGTTCTTC. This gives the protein CASSPLAGNEQFF.

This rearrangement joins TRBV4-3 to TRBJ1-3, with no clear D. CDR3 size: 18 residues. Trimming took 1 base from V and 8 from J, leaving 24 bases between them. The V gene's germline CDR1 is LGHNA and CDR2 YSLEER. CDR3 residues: CASSQGQDGELISDTIYF. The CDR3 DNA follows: TGCGCCAGCAGCCAAGGGCAAGACGGGGAGCTAATATCGGACACCATATATTTT.

The CDR3 here is CASSEPFNVLTF. As DNA, the CDR3 is TGTGCCAGCAGTGAGCCTTTCAACGTCCTGACTTTC. The chain links TRBV6-5 to TRBJ2-6, with D unclear. Germline V gives CDR1 MNHEY, CDR2 SVGAGI. CDR3 length: 12 amino acids. The V end was cut by 5 bases, the J end by 9 bases, with 8 bases between.

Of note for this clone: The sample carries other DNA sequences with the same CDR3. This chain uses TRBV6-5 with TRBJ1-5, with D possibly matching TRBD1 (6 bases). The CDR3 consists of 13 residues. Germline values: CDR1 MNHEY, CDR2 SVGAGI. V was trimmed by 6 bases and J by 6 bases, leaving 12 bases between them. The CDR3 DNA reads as TGTGCCAGCAGGCGAACAGGGTCTCAGCCCCAGCATTTT. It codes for CASRRTGSQPQHF.

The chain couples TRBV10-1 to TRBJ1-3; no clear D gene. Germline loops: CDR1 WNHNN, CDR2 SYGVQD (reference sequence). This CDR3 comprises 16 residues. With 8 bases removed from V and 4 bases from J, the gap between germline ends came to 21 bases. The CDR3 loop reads CASSPSGRTPGNTIYF. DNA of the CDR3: TGCGCCAGCTCTCCCTCCGGCCGGACTCCAGGAAACACCATATATTTT.

DNA of the CDR3: TGTGCCAGCAGTCAGACAGCAAACTACGAGCAGTACTTC. Its protein is CASSQTANYEQYF. J is TRBJ2-5 and V is TRBV7-9; tentatively, D is TRBD1 (5 bases). The DNA end is more similar to TRBJ2-7, so the J call may be wrong. The CDR3 runs to 13 residues. Looked up from germline, CDR1 is SEHNR and CDR2 is FQNEAQ (reference sequence).

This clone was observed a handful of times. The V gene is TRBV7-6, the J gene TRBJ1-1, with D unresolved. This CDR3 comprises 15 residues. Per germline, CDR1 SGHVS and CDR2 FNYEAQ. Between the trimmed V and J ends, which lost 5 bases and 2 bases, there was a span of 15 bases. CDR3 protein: CASSEEVFGNTEAFF. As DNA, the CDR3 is TGTGCCAGCAGCGAAGAGGTATTTGGCAACACTGAAGCTTTCTTT.

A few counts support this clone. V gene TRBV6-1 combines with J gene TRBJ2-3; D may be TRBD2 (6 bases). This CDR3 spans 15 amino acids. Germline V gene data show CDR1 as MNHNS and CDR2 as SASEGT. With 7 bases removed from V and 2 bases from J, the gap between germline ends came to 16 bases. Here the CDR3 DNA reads TGTGCCAGCAACCTTGGGCCGGGGGACACAGATACGCAGTATTTT. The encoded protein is CASNLGPGDTDTQYF.

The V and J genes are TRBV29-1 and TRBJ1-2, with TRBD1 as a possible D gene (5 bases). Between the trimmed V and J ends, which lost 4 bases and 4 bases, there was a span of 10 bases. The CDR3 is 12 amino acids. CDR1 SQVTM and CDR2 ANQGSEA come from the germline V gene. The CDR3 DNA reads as TGCAGCGTTGTAGGCAGGGCCTATGGCTACACCTTC. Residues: CSVVGRAYGYTF. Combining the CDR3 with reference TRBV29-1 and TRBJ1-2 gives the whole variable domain SAVISQKPSRDICQRGTSLTIQCQVDSQVTMMFWYRQQPGQSLTLIATANQGSEATYESGFVIDKFPISRPNLTFSTLTVSNMSPEDSSIYLCSVVGRAYGYTFGSGTRLTVV.

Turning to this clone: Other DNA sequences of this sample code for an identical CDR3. The CDR3 DNA sequence: TGTGCCAGTAGTACCGACTATGGCTACACCTTC. Its translation is CASSTDYGYTF. The chain has TRBV19 and TRBJ1-2; unclear D gene. CDR1 and CDR2 from the germline V gene are LNHDA and SQIVND (reference sequence). V was cut by 4 bases and J by 3 bases, with 3 bases left in between. CDR3 length: 11 amino acids.

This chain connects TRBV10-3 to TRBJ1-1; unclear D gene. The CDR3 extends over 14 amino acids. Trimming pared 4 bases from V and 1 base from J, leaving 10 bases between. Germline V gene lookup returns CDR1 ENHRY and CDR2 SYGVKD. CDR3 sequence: CAISVSTGNTEAFF. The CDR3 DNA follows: TGTGCCATCAGTGTTTCCACGGGGAACACTGAAGCTTTCTTT.

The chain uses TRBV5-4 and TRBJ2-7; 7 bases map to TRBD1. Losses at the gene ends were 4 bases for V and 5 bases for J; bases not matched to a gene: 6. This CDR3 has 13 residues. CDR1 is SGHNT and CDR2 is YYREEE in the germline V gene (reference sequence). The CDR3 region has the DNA TGTGCCAGCAGCCCGGGACAGATCAACGAGCAGTACTTC. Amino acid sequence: CASSPGQINEQYF.

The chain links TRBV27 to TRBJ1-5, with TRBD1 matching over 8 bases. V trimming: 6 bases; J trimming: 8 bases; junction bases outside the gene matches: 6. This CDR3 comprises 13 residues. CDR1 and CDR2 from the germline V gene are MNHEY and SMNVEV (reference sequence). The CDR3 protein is CASRRTGIEPQHF. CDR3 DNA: TGTGCCAGCAGAAGGACAGGGATTGAGCCCCAGCATTTT.